These 19 T cell receptor beta chains were sequenced from one sample in a study of Ad26.COV2.S vaccination and SARS-CoV-2 variants. The sample's treatment: 15 to 20 received Ad26.COV2.S at low or high dose, single or two shots; several received placebo; per-sample allocation not given. Repertoires come from day 63 after the first vaccine or placebo injection. Some clones are missing from TCRdb's copy, which holds only in-frame ones; the method was immunoSEQ multiplex PCR. This table has roughly 270,000 clones, more than 70% appearing once. The sample was peripheral blood, taken in a trial of Ad26.COV2.S vaccine versus placebo. The source of these receptors is a person between 18 and 65 years old who received the Ad26.COV2.S COVID-19 vaccine or a placebo.

The sample holds a few counts of this clone. This chain joins TRBV5-1 and TRBJ1-4; tentative D call: TRBD1 (6 bases). V was cut by 3 bases and J by 0 bases, with 9 bases left in between. CDR1 and CDR2 (germline): SGHRS, YFSETQ. This CDR3 contains 15 residues. DNA for the CDR3: TGCGCCAGCAGCTGGACAGTCGCAACTAATGAAAAACTGTTTTTT. This codes for CASSWTVATNEKLFF.

J is TRBJ2-5 and V is TRBV5-1; D not resolved. Germline-derived CDR1 and CDR2 are SGHRS and YFSETQ. V gave up 1 base and J gave up 1 base, with 14 bases separating them. The CDR3 covers 16 residues. The CDR3 loop reads CASSLIPSSPQETQYF. In DNA form, the CDR3 reads TGCGCCAGCAGCTTGATTCCCAGCAGCCCCCAAGAGACCCAGTACTTC.

This clone was recorded many times. The gene calls are TRBV6-1 and TRBJ2-2, with 12 bases fitting TRBD2. Germline-derived CDR1 and CDR2 are MNHNS and SASEGT. CDR3 length: 19 residues. Trimming removed 0 bases from V and 4 bases from J; junction bases left unmatched: 9. CDR3 protein: CASSEAAPLAGGLTGELFF. The DNA for the CDR3 is TGTGCCAGCAGTGAAGCAGCCCCACTAGCGGGGGGCCTCACCGGGGAGCTGTTTTTT.

The chain is built from TRBV5-1 and TRBJ1-5; D unresolved. V was pared by 4 bases and J by 0 bases, with 11 bases between. This CDR3 comprises 15 residues. Germline CDR1 and CDR2: SGHRS and YFSETQ. Here the CDR3 DNA reads TGCGCCAGCAGCAAAGACGGAAATAGCAATCAGCCCCAGCATTTT. Encoded protein: CASSKDGNSNQPQHF.

This sequence joins TRBV11-2 and TRBJ1-1, with D possibly TRBD1 on 6 matching bases. CDR1 SGHAT and CDR2 FQNNGV come from the germline V gene. This CDR3 spans 12 amino acids. The ends were cut back, 0 bases at V and 13 bases at J, with 12 bases in the middle. CDR3 DNA sequence: TGTGCCAGCAGCTTAGAAACAGGGATTGGTTTCTTT. As protein: CASSLETGIGFF.

The chain joins TRBV5-1 to TRBJ1-1; 8 bases map to TRBD1. The V and J ends lost 2 bases and 1 base, in that order; junction bases with no gene match: 16. The CDR3 runs to 19 residues. The V gene's germline CDR1 is SGHRS and CDR2 YFSETQ. As DNA, the CDR3 is TGCGCCAGCAGCTTCACTAGGGAACCTGGACAGGGAGAGAACACTGAAGCTTTCTTT. Encoded protein: CASSFTREPGQGENTEAFF.

The chain is built from TRBV6-5 and TRBJ2-7; 9 bases agree with TRBD2. The V gene end was trimmed by 2 bases and the J gene end by 3 bases; junction bases not matched to a gene: 5. This CDR3 has 15 amino acids. Germline V gene lookup returns CDR1 MNHEY and CDR2 SVGAGI. This chain's CDR3 is CASSYGSGRDYEQYF. The DNA for the CDR3 is TGTGCCAGCAGTTACGGTAGCGGGAGAGACTACGAGCAGTACTTC.

The chain combines TRBV5-1 with TRBJ2-1, with D perhaps matching TRBD2 (6 bases). The V gene's germline CDR1 is SGHRS and CDR2 YFSETQ. Trimming cost V 0 bases and J 3 bases, with 13 bases left between them. The CDR3 is 16 amino acids. CDR3 coding DNA: TGCGCCAGCAGCTTGGCCGTCGGGGGAAACTACAATGAGCAGTTCTTC. This codes for CASSLAVGGNYNEQFF.

V usage is TRBV30 and J usage is TRBJ2-7; tentatively, D is TRBD1 or TRBD2 (5 bases each). The CDR3 covers 14 residues. Trimming left V 2 bases short and J 7 bases short, with 18 bases between. Germline V lookup: CDR1 GTSNPN, CDR2 SVGIG (reference sequence). In nucleotides, the CDR3 is TGTGCCTGGAGTACCGGGACCGTGGTTGGAGAGCAGTACTTC. Its translation: CAWSTGTVVGEQYF.

The chain joins TRBV15 to TRBJ2-5; D may be TRBD2 (5 bases). Trimming shortened V by 1 base and J by 1 base, and 13 bases separated the two germline ends. There are 16 residues in the CDR3. CDR1 and CDR2 from the germline V gene are LNHNV and YYDKDF (reference sequence). Here the CDR3 reads CATSRAAEGSQETQYF. The CDR3 region has the DNA TGTGCCACCAGCAGAGCCGCTGAGGGTTCCCAAGAGACCCAGTACTTC.

The genes are TRBV3-1 (or the pseudogene TRBV3-2) and TRBJ2-1; a weak D match, TRBD2 (7 bases). In germline, CDR1 is LGHDT, CDR2 YNNKEL (reference sequence). The CDR3 contains 15 residues. Trimming stripped 1 base from V and 4 bases from J, with 11 bases between. In DNA form, the CDR3 reads TGTGCCAGCAGCCAAGTGCGGGGGCCGTACAATGAGCAGTTCTTC. Protein product: CASSQVRGPYNEQFF.

This clone has a handful of counts. J is TRBJ2-7 and V is TRBV6-5; D is unclear. V was pared by 6 bases and J by 2 bases, with 14 bases between. The CDR3 runs to 14 residues. Germline values: CDR1 MNHEY, CDR2 SVGAGI. The CDR3 protein is CASSLSLGPYEQYF. In nucleotides, the CDR3 is TGTGCCAGCAGCCTAAGTCTGGGCCCCTACGAGCAGTACTTC.

The rearrangement joins TRBV2 to TRBJ2-1, with TRBD2 matching over 13 bases. Germline V gene data show CDR1 as SNHLY and CDR2 as FYNNEI. The junction had 7 bases not matched to a gene; V was cut back by 5 bases and J by 9 bases. The CDR3 has 15 amino acids. CDR3 sequence reads: CASSTTSGRASEQFF. The CDR3 region has the DNA TGTGCCAGCAGTACCACTAGCGGGAGGGCCAGTGAGCAGTTCTTC.

This chain uses TRBV6-5 with TRBJ1-1; D gene unclear. The V gene's germline CDR1 is MNHEY and CDR2 SVGAGI. There are 12 residues in the CDR3. V was cut by 8 bases and J by 1 base, with 8 bases left in between. CDR3 in amino acids: CASGRPNTEAFF. CDR3 bases: TGTGCCAGCGGACGACCGAACACTGAAGCTTTCTTT.

This clone was counted between two and nine times. The rearrangement links TRBV6-6 to TRBJ1-5; D not certain. Germline values: CDR1 MNHNY, CDR2 SVGAGI (reference sequence). The CDR3 totals 13 residues. V was pared by 3 bases and J by 6 bases, with 9 bases between. In DNA, the CDR3 is TGTGCCAGCAGTTATGAAGGGATTCAGCCCCAGCATTTT. Translating gives CASSYEGIQPQHF.

The chain combines TRBV4-3 with TRBJ2-1; TRBD2 aligns across 8 bases. From germline, CDR1 is LGHNA and CDR2 YSLEER. The CDR3 totals 16 residues. V trimming: 2 bases; J trimming: 7 bases; junction bases outside the gene matches: 10. The CDR3 DNA sequence: TGCGCCAGCAGCCAAAGACTAGCGCGCTGGTCAAATGAGCAGTTCTTC. It is translated as CASSQRLARWSNEQFF.

The genes are TRBV28 and TRBJ1-2; D is unclear. The V and J ends lost 3 bases and 7 bases respectively, with 9 bases between them. The CDR3 is 12 residues long. Germline CDR1 and CDR2: MDHEN and SYDVKM. The CDR3 bases are TGTGCCAGCAGTTTCGTTGGGTTTGGCTACACCTTC. Protein product: CASSFVGFGYTF.

The chain combines TRBV23-1 with TRBJ2-5; 8 bases fit TRBD2. TRBV23-1 is labeled an ORF, and its function is uncertain. V shed 0 bases, J shed 5 bases, and the junction held 2 bases outside the gene matches. This CDR3 is built from 14 residues. The CDR3 nucleotides read TGCGCCAGCAGTCAATCGCGGGGGGTGGAGACCCAGTACTTC. Protein: CASSQSRGVETQYF.

This chain connects TRBV12-3 or TRBV12-4 to TRBJ2-3; D unresolved. This CDR3 has 12 amino acids. V was clipped by 6 bases and J by 2 bases, with 6 bases between them. The CDR3 is CASSTNTDTQYF. The CDR3 DNA is TGTGCCAGCAGCACAAACACAGATACGCAGTATTTT.